This TCR beta chain is drawn from a study of neurological immune-mediated disorders. Findings and limits, study-wide: Private repertoires in all groups were suggested by the finding that expanded clones across subjects shared no CDR3 amino acid sequences.

TCRdb processed the 5' RACE reads anew with MiXCR; each CDR3 protein has one entry. The sample has fewer than 85,000 distinct CDR3 sequences, under 5.5% seen once. There are 18 residues in the CDR3. V lost 4 bases and J lost 2; bases outside the gene matches: 6. Germline CDR1 and CDR2: KGHDR and SFDVKD. Concerning this clonotype itself: Its antigen is not known.

Material for sequencing was PBMCs. The sequence came from a woman aged 65 to 85 with multiple sclerosis. This chain links TRBV24-1 with TRBJ2-1, with TRBD2 matching 14 bases. The CDR3 sequence is CATSDGTSGRGAYNEQFF. CDR3 nucleotides: TGTGCCACCAGTGACGGGACTAGCGGGAGAGGGGCCTACAATGAGCAGTTCTTC.